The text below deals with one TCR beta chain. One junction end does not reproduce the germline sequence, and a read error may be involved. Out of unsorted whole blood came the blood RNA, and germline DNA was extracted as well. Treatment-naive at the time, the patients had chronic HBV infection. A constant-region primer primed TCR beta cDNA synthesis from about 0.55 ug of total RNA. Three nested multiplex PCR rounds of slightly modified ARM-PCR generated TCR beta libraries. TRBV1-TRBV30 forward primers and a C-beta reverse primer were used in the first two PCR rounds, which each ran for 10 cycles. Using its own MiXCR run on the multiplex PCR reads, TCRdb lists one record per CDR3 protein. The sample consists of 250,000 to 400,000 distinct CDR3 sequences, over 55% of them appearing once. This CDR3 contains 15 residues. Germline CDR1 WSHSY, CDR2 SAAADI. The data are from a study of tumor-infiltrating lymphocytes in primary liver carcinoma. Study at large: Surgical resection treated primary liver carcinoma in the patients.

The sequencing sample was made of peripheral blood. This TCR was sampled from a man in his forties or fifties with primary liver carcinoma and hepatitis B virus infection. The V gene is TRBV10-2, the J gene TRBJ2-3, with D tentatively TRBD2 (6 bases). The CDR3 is CPSSPGLPSTDTQYF. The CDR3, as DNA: TGCCCCAGCAGCCCGGGACTCCCTAGCACAGATACGCAGTATTTT.